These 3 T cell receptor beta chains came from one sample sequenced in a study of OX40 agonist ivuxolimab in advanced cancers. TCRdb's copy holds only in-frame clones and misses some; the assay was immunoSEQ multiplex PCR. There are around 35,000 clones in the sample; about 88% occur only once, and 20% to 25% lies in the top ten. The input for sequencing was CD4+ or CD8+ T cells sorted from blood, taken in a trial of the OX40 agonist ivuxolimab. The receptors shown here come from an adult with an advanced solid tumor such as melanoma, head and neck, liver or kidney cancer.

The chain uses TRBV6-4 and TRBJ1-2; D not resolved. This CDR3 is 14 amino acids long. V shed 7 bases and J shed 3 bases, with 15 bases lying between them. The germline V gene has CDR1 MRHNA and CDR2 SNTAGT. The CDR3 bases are TGTGCCAGCACCTTATTCGCGGGAGACTATGGCTACACCTTC. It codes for CASTLFAGDYGYTF.

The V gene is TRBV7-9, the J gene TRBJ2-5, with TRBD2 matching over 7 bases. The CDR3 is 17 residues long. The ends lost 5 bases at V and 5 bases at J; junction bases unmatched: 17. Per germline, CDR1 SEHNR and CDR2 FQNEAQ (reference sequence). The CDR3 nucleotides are TGTGCCAGCAGCCCCGCGGACGGGGGGATTTCTCAGGAGACCCAGTACTTC. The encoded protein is CASSPADGGISQETQYF.

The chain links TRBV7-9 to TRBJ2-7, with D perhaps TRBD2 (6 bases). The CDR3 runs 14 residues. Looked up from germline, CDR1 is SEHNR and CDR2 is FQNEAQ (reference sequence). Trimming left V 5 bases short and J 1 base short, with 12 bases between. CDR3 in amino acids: CASSLPGLSYEQYF. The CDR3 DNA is TGTGCCAGCAGCCTTCCGGGACTTTCCTACGAGCAGTACTTC.